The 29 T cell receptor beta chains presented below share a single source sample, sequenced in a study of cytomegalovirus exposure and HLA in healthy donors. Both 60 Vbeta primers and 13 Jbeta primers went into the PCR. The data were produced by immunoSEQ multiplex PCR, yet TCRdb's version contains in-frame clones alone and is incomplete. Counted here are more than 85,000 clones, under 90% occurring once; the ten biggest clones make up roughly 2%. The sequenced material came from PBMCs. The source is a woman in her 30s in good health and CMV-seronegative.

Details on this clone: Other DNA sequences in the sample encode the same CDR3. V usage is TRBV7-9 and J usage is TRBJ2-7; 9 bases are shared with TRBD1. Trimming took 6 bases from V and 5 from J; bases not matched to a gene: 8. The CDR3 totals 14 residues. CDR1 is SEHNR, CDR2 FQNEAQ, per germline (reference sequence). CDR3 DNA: TGTGCCAGCAGTCTTCCGGGACAGGGAAACGAGCAGTACTTC. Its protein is CASSLPGQGNEQYF.

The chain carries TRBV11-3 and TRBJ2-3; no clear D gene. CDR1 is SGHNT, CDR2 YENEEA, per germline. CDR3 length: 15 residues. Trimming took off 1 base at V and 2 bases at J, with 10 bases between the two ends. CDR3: CASSLGQDTTDTQYF. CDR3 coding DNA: TGTGCCAGCAGCTTAGGTCAGGATACCACAGATACGCAGTATTTT.

CDR3 sequence reads: CASSDRDWGNQPQHF. In DNA form, the CDR3 reads TGTGCCAGCAGTGACCGGGACTGGGGCAATCAGCCCCAGCATTTT. This chain uses TRBV6-1 with TRBJ1-5; D perhaps matches TRBD1 (5 bases). V was clipped by 3 bases and J by 2 bases, with 11 bases between them. Germline-derived CDR1 and CDR2 are MNHNS and SASEGT. The CDR3 contains 15 residues.

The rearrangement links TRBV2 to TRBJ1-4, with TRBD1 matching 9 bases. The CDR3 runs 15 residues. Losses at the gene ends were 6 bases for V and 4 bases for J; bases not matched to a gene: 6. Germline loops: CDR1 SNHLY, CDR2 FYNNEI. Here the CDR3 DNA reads TGTGCCAGCAGGGACAGGGGCTTCCTTAATGAAAAACTGTTTTTT. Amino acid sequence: CASRDRGFLNEKLFF.

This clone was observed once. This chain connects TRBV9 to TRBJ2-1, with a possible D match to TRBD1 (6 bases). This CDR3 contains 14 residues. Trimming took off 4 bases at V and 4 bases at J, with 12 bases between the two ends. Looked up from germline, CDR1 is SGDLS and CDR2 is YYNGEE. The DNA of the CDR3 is TGTGCCAGCAGCCCAGGGGAAGGGTACAATGAGCAGTTCTTC. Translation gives CASSPGEGYNEQFF.

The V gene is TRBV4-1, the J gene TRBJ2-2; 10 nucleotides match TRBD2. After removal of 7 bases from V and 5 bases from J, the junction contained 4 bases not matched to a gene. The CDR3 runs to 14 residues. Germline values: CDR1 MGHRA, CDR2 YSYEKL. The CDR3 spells CASTSGSNTGELFF. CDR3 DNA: TGCGCCAGCACTAGCGGGAGTAATACCGGGGAGCTGTTTTTT.

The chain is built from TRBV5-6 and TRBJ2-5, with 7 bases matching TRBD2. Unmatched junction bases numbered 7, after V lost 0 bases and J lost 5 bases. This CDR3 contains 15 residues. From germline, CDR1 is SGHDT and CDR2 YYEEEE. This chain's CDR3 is CASSLAGGGGETQYF. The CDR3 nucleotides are TGTGCCAGCAGCTTGGCGGGAGGAGGCGGCGAGACCCAGTACTTC.

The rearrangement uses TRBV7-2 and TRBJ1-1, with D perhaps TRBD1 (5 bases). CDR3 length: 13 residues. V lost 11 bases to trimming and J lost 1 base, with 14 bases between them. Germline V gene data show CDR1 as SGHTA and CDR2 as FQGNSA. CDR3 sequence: CASLVTGNTEAFF. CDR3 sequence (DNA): TGTGCCTCCCTCGTCACAGGGAACACTGAAGCTTTCTTT.

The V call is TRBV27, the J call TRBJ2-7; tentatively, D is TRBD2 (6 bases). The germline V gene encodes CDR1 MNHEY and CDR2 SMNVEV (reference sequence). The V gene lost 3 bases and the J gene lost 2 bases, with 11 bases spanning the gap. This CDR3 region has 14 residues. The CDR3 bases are TGTGCCAGCAGTTTTTGGGGGGATACCTACGAGCAGTACTTC. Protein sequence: CASSFWGDTYEQYF.

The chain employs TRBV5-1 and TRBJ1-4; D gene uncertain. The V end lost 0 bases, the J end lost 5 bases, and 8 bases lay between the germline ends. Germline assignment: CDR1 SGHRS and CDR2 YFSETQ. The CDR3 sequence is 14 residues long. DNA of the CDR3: TGCGCCAGCAGCTTGGACGGGAGAAATGAAAAACTGTTTTTT. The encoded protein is CASSLDGRNEKLFF.

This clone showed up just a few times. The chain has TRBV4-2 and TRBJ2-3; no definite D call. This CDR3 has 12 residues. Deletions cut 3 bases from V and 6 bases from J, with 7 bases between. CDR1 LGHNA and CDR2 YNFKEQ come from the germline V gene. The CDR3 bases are TGTGCCAGCAGCCATCTTCGGGATACGCAGTATTTT. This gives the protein CASSHLRDTQYF.

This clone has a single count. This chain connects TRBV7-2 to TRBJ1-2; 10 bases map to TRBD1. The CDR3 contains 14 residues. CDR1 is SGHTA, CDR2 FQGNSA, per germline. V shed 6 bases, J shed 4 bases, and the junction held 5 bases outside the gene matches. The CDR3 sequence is CASSSDRGLYGYTF. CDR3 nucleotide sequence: TGTGCCAGCAGTTCAGACAGGGGGCTCTATGGCTACACCTTC.

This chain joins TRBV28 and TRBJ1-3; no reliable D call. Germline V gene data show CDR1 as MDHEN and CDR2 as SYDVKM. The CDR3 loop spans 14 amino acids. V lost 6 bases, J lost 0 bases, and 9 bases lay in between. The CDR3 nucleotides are TGTGCCAGCAGCTTACGGGACTCTGGAAACACCATATATTTT. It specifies CASSLRDSGNTIYF.

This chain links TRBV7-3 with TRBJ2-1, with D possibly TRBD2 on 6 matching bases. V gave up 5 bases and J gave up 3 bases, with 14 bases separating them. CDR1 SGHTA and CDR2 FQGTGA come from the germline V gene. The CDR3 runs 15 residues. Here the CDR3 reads CASSPQRTNYNEQFF. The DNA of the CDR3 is TGTGCCAGCAGCCCACAAAGGACTAACTACAATGAGCAGTTCTTC.

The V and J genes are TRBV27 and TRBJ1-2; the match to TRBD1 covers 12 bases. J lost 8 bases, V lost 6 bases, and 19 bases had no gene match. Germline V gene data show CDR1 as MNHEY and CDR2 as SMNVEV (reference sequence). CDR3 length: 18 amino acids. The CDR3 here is CASRPFGIPGQGAKGYTF. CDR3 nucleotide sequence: TGTGCCAGCAGGCCCTTTGGGATCCCGGGACAGGGGGCTAAAGGCTACACCTTC.

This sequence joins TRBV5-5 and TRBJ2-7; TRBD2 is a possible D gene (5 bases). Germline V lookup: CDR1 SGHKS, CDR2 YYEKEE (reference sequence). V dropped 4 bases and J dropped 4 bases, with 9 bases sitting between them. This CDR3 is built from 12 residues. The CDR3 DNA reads TGTGCCAGCAGCCTTAGGACTTACGAGCAGTACTTC. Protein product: CASSLRTYEQYF.

The CDR3 region is CASSVGGRGVSYGYTF. CDR3 DNA sequence: TGTGCCAGCAGCGTTGGTGGCAGGGGTGTTTCCTATGGCTACACCTTC. The chain recombines TRBV9 with TRBJ1-2, with D possibly matching TRBD1 (6 bases). CDR3 length: 16 residues. CDR1 and CDR2 (germline): SGDLS, YYNGEE. Trimming removed 2 bases from V and 4 bases from J, with 18 bases in between.

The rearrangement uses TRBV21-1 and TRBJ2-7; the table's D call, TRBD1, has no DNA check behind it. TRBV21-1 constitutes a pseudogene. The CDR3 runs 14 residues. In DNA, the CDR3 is TGTGCCAGCAGCAAAGCCGCTCAGGTTTACGAGCAGTACTTC. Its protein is CASSKAAQVYEQYF.

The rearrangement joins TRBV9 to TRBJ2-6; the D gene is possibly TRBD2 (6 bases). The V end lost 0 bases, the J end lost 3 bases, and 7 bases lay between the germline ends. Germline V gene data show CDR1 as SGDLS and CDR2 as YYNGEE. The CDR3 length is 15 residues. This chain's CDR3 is CASSVGGGGANVLTF. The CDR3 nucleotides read TGTGCCAGCAGCGTAGGGGGAGGTGGGGCCAACGTCCTGACTTTC.

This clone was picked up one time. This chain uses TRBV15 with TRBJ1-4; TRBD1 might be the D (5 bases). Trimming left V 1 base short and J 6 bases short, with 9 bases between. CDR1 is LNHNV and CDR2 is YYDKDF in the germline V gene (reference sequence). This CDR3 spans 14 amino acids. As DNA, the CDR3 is TGTGCCACCAGCAGAGTTCCAGGGTATGAAAAACTGTTTTTT. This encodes CATSRVPGYEKLFF.

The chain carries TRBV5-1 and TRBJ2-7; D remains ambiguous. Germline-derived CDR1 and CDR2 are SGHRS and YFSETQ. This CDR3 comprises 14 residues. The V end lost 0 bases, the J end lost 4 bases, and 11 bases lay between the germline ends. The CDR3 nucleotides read TGCGCCAGCAGCTTGGCCCCCGGAGTATACGAGCAGTACTTC. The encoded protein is CASSLAPGVYEQYF. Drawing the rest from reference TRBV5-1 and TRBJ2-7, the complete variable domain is KAGVTQTPRYLIKTRGQQVTLSCSPISGHRSVSWYQQTPGQGLQFLFEYFSETQRNKGNFPGRFSGRQFSNSRSEMNVSTLELGDSALYLCASSLAPGVYEQYFGPGTRLTVT.

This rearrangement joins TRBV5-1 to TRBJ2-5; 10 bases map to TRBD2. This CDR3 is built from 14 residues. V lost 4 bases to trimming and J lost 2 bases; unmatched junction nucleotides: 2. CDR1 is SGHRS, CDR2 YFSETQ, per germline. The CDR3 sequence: CASSGTSAQETQYF. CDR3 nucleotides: TGCGCCAGCAGCGGGACTAGCGCTCAAGAGACCCAGTACTTC.

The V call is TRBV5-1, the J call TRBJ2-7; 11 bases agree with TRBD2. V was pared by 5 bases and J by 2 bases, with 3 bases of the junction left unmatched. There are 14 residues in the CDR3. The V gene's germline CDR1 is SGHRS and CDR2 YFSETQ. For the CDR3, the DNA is TGCGCCAGCAGTCATAGCGGGAGGGCCTACGAGCAGTACTTC. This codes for CASSHSGRAYEQYF.

The CDR3 spells CASSLDRDYYEQYF. The DNA for the CDR3 is TGTGCCAGCAGCCTGGACCGGGACTACTACGAGCAGTACTTC. This sequence joins TRBV7-9 and TRBJ2-7, with 7 bases lining up with TRBD2. In germline, CDR1 is SEHNR, CDR2 FQNEAQ (reference sequence). The CDR3 contains 14 residues. V lost 5 bases and J lost 3; bases outside the gene matches: 7.

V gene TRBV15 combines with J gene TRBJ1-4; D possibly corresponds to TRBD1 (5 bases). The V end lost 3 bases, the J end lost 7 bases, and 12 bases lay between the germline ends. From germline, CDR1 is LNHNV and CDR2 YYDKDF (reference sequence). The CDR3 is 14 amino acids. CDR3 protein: CATSSRQSGEKLFF. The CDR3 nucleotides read TGTGCCACCAGCAGTAGACAGTCGGGTGAAAAACTGTTTTTT.

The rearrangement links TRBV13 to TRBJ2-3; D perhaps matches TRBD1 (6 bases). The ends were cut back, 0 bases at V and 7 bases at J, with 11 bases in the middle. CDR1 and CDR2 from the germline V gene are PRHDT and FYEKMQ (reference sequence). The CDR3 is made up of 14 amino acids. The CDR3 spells CASSLGRGSNTQYF. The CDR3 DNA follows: TGTGCCAGCAGCTTAGGCAGGGGCTCAAATACGCAGTATTTT.

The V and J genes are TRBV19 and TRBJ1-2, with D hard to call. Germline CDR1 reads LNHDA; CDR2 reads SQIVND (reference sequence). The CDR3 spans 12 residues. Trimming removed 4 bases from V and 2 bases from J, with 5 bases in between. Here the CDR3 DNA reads TGTGCCAGTAGTACCTCCAACTATGGCTACACCTTC. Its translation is CASSTSNYGYTF. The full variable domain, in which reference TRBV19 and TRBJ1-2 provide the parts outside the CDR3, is DGGITQSPKYLFRKEGQNVTLSCEQNLNHDAMYWYRQDPGQGLRLIYYSQIVNDFQKGDIAEGYSVSREKKESFPLTVTSAQKNPTAFYLCASSTSNYGYTFGSGTRLTVV.

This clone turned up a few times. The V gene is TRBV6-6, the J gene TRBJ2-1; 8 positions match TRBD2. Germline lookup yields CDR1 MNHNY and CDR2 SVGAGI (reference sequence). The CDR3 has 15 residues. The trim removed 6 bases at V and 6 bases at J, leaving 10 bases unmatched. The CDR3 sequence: CASSRGTSDGNEQFF. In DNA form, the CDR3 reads TGTGCCAGCAGCCGGGGGACTAGTGATGGCAATGAGCAGTTCTTC.

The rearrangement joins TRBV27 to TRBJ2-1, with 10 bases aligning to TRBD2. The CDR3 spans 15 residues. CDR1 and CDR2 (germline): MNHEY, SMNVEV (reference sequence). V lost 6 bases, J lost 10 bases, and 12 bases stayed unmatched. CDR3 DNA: TGTGCCAGCAGCCTAGGGCTAGCGGGAGTTAAGGAGCAGTTCTTC. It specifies CASSLGLAGVKEQFF.